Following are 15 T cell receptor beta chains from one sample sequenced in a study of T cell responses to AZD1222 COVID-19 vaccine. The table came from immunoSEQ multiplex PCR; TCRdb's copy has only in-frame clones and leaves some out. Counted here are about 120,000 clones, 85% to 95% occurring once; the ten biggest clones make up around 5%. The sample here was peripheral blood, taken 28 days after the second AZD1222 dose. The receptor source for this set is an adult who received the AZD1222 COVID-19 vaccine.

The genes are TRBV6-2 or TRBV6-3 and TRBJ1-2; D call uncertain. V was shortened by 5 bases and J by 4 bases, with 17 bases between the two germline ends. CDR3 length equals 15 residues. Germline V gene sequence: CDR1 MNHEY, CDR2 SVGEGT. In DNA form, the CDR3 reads TGTGCCAGCAGTATTTCTGCGGACCAACTCTATGGCTACACCTTC. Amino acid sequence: CASSISADQLYGYTF.

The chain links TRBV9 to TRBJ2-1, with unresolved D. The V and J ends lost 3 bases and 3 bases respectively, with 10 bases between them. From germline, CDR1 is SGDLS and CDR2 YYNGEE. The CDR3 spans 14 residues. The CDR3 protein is CASSASTFYNEQFF. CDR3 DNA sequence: TGTGCCAGCAGCGCATCGACATTCTACAATGAGCAGTTCTTC.

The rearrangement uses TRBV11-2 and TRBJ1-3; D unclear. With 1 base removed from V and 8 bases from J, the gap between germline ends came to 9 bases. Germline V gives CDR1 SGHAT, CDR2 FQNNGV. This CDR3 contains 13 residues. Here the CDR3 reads CASSLGLLDTIYF. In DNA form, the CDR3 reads TGTGCCAGCAGCTTAGGGCTACTGGACACCATATATTTT.

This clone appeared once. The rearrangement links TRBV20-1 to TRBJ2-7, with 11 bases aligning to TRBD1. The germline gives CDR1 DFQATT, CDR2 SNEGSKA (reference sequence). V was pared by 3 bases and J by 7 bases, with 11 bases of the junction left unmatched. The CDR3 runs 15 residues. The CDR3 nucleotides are TGCAGTGCTAGTTTTCGGACAGGGGGCGCGGGGGAGCAGTACTTC. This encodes CSASFRTGGAGEQYF.

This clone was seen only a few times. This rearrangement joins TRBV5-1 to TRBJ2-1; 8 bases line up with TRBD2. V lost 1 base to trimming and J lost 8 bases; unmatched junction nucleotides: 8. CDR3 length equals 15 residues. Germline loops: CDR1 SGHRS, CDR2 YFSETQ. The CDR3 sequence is CASSLFQAGVDEQFF. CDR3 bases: TGCGCCAGCAGCTTGTTCCAAGCGGGAGTCGATGAGCAGTTCTTC.

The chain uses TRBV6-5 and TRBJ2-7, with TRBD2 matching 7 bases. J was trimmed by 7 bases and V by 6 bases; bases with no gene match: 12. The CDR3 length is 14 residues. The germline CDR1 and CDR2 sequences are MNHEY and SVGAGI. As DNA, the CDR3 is TGTGCCAGCAGCCCCCCGGGGAGGGCTAAAGAGCAGTACTTC. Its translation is CASSPPGRAKEQYF.

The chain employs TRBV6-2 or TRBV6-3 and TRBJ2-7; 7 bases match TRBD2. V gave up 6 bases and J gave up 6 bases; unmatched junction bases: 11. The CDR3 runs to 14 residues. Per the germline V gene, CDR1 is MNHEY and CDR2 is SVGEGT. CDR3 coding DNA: TGTGCCAGCAGCCGAGGACTAGTTAATGGCGAGCAGTACTTC. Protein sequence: CASSRGLVNGEQYF.

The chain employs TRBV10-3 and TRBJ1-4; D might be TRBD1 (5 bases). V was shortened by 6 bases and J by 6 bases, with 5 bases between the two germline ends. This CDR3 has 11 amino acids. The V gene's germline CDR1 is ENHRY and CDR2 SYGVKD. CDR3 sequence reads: CAIRQDEKLFF. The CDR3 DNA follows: TGTGCCATCAGACAGGATGAAAAACTGTTTTTT.

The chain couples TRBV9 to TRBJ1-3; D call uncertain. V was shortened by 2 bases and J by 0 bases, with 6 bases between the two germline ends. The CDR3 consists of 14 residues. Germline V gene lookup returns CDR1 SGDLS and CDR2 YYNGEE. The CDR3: CASSVTLSGNTIYF. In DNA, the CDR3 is TGTGCCAGCAGCGTTACCCTCTCTGGAAACACCATATATTTT.

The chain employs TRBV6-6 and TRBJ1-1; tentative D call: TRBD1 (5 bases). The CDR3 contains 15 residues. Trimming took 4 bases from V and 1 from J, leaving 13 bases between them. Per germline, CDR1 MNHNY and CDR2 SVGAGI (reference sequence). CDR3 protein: CASSWGGVRNTEAFF. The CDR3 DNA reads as TGTGCCAGCAGTTGGGGAGGGGTTAGGAACACTGAAGCTTTCTTT.

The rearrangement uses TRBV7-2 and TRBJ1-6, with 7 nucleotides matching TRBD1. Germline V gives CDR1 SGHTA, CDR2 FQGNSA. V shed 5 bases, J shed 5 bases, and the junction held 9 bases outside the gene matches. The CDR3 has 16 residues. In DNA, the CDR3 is TGTGCCAGCAGCCGTAGACAGGGTATCGATAATTCACCCCTCCACTTT. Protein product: CASSRRQGIDNSPLHF. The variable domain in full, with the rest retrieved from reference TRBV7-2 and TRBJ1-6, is GAGVSQSPSNKVTEKGKDVELRCDPISGHTALYWYRQSLGQGLEFLIYFQGNSAPDKSGLPSDRFSAERTGGSVSTLTIQRTQQEDSAVYLCASSRRQGIDNSPLHFGNGTRLTVT.

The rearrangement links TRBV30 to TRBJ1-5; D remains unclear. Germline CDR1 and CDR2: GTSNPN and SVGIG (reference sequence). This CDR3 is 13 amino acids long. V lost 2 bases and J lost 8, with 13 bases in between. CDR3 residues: CAWSRLGSEPQHF. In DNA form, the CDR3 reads TGTGCCTGGAGTAGGTTGGGGAGTGAGCCCCAGCATTTT. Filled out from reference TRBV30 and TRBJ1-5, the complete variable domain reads SQTIHQWPATLVQPVGSPLSLECTVEGTSNPNLYWYRQAAGRGLQLLFYSVGIGQISSEVPQNLSASRPQDRQFILSSKKLLLSDSGFYLCAWSRLGSEPQHFGDGTRLSIL.

The CDR3 loop is CASSRTGENQPQHF. The CDR3 DNA is TGTGCCAGCAGCAGGACAGGGGAGAATCAGCCCCAGCATTTT. The genes are TRBV6-2 or TRBV6-3 and TRBJ1-5; 9 nucleotides match TRBD1. The CDR3 covers 14 residues. Trimming removed 6 bases from V and 4 bases from J; junction bases left unmatched: 4. CDR1 MNHEY and CDR2 SVGEGT come from the germline V gene.

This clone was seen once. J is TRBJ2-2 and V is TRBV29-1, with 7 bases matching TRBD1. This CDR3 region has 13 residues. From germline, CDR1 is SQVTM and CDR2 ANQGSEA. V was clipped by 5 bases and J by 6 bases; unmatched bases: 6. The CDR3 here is CSVTGQGAGELFF. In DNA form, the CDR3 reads TGCAGCGTTACGGGCCAGGGGGCCGGGGAGCTGTTTTTT.

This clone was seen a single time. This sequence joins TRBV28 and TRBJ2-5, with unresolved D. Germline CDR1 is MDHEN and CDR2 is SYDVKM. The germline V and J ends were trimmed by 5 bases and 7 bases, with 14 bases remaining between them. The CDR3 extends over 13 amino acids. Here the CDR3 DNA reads TGTGCCAGCAGTCCCCTCGCCGGGTTGACCCAGTACTTC. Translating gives CASSPLAGLTQYF.